A selection of T cell receptor beta chains follows, all from one sample in a study of a mutant IDH1 vaccine in newly diagnosed glioma. Generated by immunoSEQ multiplex PCR, the TCRdb table keeps only in-frame clones and is missing some. The sample shows over 75,000 clones, approximately 90% of them seen only once. Sample: PBMCs, taken from a glioma patient treated with radiotherapy, temozolomide or both. These receptors were collected from a woman between 45 and 65 years old with glioma. The CDR3 runs from the conserved cysteine through the conserved F or W. The D gene is left open where the match is weak. Clone size is given for some rows only: seen once, a few or many times, or a class if the clone is expanded.

CDR3 protein: CASSIFQTYEQYF
CDR3 DNA: TGTGCCAGCAGTATCTTCCAGACCTACGAGCAGTACTTC
clone size: -
V gene: TRBV2
D gene: -
J gene: TRBJ2-7

CDR3 protein: CASSFLDSYEQYF
CDR3 DNA: TGTGCCAGCAGTTTCCTCGACAGCTACGAGCAGTACTTC
clone size: -
V gene: TRBV28
D gene: -
J gene: TRBJ2-7

CDR3 protein: CASSFNPAYEQYF
CDR3 DNA: TGTGCCAGCAGCTTCAATCCAGCCTACGAGCAGTACTTC
clone size: -
V gene: TRBV5-6
D gene: -
J gene: TRBJ2-7

CDR3 protein: CASSSAGGFYEQYF
CDR3 DNA: TGTGCCAGCAGTTCGGCAGGGGGTTTCTACGAGCAGTACTTC
clone size: -
V gene: TRBV28
D gene: TRBD1
J gene: TRBJ2-7

CDR3 protein: CASSLAEGGGYTF
CDR3 DNA: TGCGCCAGCAGCTTGGCGGAGGGTGGAGGCTACACCTTC
clone size: -
V gene: TRBV5-1
D gene: -
J gene: TRBJ1-2

CDR3 protein: CASSPTSGNNEQFF
CDR3 DNA: TGTGCCAGCAGTCCCACTAGCGGTAACAATGAGCAGTTCTTC
clone size: -
V gene: TRBV6-1
D gene: TRBD2
J gene: TRBJ2-1

CDR3 protein: CATSRDRLTGGTYEQYF
CDR3 DNA: TGTGCCACCAGCAGAGATCGGTTGACAGGGGGCACCTACGAGCAGTACTTC
clone size: -
V gene: TRBV15
D gene: TRBD1
J gene: TRBJ2-7

CDR3 protein: CASSQEGLTANYGYTF
CDR3 DNA: TGCGCCAGCAGCCAAGAGGGTCTTACCGCTAACTATGGCTACACCTTC
clone size: once
V gene: TRBV4-1
D gene: -
J gene: TRBJ1-2

CDR3 protein: CASSETSGRTDTQYF
CDR3 DNA: TGTGCCAGCAGTGAAACTAGCGGCCGCACAGATACGCAGTATTTT
clone size: -
V gene: TRBV2
D gene: TRBD2
J gene: TRBJ2-3

CDR3 protein: CASSQDSTSGTPYEQYF
CDR3 DNA: TGCGCCAGCAGCCAAGACTCAACTAGCGGGACCCCCTACGAGCAGTACTTC
clone size: -
V gene: TRBV4-1
D gene: TRBD2
J gene: TRBJ2-7

CDR3 protein: CAWSQGSRTQYF
CDR3 DNA: TGTGCCTGGAGTCAAGGGTCGCGGACCCAGTACTTC
clone size: -
V gene: TRBV30
D gene: -
J gene: TRBJ2-5